The rows below give T cell receptor beta chains drawn from one sample of a study of blood T cells in healthy people across ages. TCRdb reprocessed the 5' RACE reads with MiXCR, giving one entry per CDR3 protein. Among 1.5 million to 2 million distinct CDR3 sequences, 28% were seen once, and the ten largest hold 7% to 9%. The specimen sequenced was blood. The receptors were gathered from a woman aged 25 to 39 in good health. The CDR3 runs from the conserved cysteine through the conserved F or W. A D gene is named only where the DNA matches it firmly. Clone size is given for some rows only: seen once, a few or many times, or a class if the clone is expanded.

J: TRBJ2-3
size: once
V: TRBV7-2
D: -
DNA: TGTGCCAGCAGCTTAGAGGTCCGCACAGATACGCAGTATTTT
CDR3: CASSLEVRTDTQYF

J: TRBJ1-5
size: -
V: TRBV12-3/TRBV12-4
D: -
DNA: TGTGCCAGCAGTAAAACAGCCGTTCAGCCCCAGCATTTT
CDR3: CASSKTAVQPQHF

J: TRBJ2-7
size: few
V: TRBV24-1
D: -
DNA: TGTGCCACCAGTGATCGGGGGACCTCCTACGAGCAGTACTTC
CDR3: CATSDRGTSYEQYF

J: TRBJ2-1
size: -
V: TRBV12-3/TRBV12-4
D: TRBD2
DNA: TGTGCCAGCAGTTCTAGCGGGGGAAACTACAATGAGCAGTTCTTC
CDR3: CASSSSGGNYNEQFF

J: TRBJ2-3
size: -
V: TRBV10-3
D: TRBD2
DNA: TGTGCCATCGGCGGGGGTACTAGCACAGATACGCAGTATTTT
CDR3: CAIGGGTSTDTQYF

J: TRBJ2-2
size: few
V: TRBV6-4
D: TRBD2
DNA: TGTGCCAGCAGTCTTCACCCTAGCGGGGGTGCAAACACCGGGGAGCTGTTTTTT
CDR3: CASSLHPSGGANTGELFF

J: TRBJ1-2
size: -
V: TRBV28
D: -
DNA: TGTGCCAGCAGTACCGCCGGGCCGGGACATGGCTACACCTTC
CDR3: CASSTAGPGHGYTF

J: TRBJ2-7
size: many
V: TRBV4-3
D: -
DNA: TGCGCCAGCAGCCAAGAGTGGGGTTCATCCTACGAGCAGTACTTC
CDR3: CASSQEWGSSYEQYF

J: TRBJ2-3
size: -
V: TRBV24-1
D: TRBD2
DNA: TGTGCCACCAGTGATCCGGGACTAGCGGGAGAAAGTACGCAGTATTTT
CDR3: CATSDPGLAGESTQYF

J: TRBJ2-7
size: -
V: TRBV6-2/TRBV6-3
D: -
DNA: TGTGCCAGCAGCTCACTAGTCCCCGGGGGCGAGCAGTACTTC
CDR3: CASSSLVPGGEQYF

J: TRBJ2-5
size: few
V: TRBV29-1
D: TRBD2
DNA: TGCAGCGTTGAGGTAGCGGGAGTACGTGAGCAGTACTTC
CDR3: CSVEVAGVREQYF

J: TRBJ2-4
size: -
V: TRBV28
D: -
DNA: TGTGCCAGCAGGGGGGAAAACATTCAGTACTTC
CDR3: CASRGENIQYF

J: TRBJ1-5
size: -
V: TRBV12-3/TRBV12-4
D: -
DNA: TGTGCCAGCAGTTCCCCGACAGGCATCGGACAGCCCCAGCATTTT
CDR3: CASSSPTGIGQPQHF

J: TRBJ1-3
size: -
V: TRBV7-2
D: TRBD1
DNA: TGTGCCAGCAGCTTAGTTTCTTCCGGGACAGGGACCTCTGGAAACACCATATATTTT
CDR3: CASSLVSSGTGTSGNTIYF

J: TRBJ2-1
size: few
V: TRBV4-2
D: -
DNA: TGTGCCAGCAGCCAAGAACTGCTACGTGAGCAGTTCTTC
CDR3: CASSQELLREQFF

J: TRBJ1-2
size: few
V: TRBV28
D: -
DNA: TGTGCCAGCAGTTTAGTAGCGCGCTATGGCTACACCTTC
CDR3: CASSLVARYGYTF

J: TRBJ1-1
size: -
V: TRBV7-3
D: TRBD1
DNA: TGTGCCAGCAGCTTAAGACAGGGGGTTCTGGGCACTGAAGCTTTCTTT
CDR3: CASSLRQGVLGTEAFF

J: TRBJ2-5
size: -
V: TRBV5-1
D: TRBD2
DNA: TGCGCCAGCAGCGCGGGGGGCAGTCCATGGACCCAGTACTTC
CDR3: CASSAGGSPWTQYF